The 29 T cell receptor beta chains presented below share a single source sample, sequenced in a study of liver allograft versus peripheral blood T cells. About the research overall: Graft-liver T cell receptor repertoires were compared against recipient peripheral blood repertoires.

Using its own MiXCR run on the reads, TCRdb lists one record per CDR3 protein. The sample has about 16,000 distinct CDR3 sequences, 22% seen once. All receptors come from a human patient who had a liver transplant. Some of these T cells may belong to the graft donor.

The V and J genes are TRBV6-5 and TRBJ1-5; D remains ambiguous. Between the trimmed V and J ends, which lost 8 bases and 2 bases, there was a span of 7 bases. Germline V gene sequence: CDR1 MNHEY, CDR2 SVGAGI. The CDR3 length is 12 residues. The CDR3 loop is CASGSRNQPQHF. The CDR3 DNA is TGTGCCAGCGGCTCCCGCAATCAGCCCCAGCATTTT.

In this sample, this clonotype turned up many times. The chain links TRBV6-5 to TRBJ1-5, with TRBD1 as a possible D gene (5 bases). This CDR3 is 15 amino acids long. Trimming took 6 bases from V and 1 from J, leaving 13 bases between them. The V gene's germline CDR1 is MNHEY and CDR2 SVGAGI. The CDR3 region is CASRRGSLSNQPQHF. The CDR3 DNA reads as TGTGCCAGCAGGCGGGGCAGTCTAAGCAATCAGCCCCAGCATTTT.

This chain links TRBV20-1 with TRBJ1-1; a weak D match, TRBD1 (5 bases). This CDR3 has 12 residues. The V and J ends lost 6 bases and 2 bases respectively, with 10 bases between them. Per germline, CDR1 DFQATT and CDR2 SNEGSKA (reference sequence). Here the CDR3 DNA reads TGCAGTGCGGGGACGGAAAACACTGAAGCTTTCTTT. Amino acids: CSAGTENTEAFF.

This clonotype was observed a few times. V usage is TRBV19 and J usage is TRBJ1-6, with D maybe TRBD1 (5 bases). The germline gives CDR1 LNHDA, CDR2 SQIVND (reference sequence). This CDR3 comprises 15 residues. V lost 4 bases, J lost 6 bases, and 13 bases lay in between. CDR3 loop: CASSTWGRANSPLHF. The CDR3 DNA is TGTGCCAGTAGTACCTGGGGCAGGGCTAATTCACCCCTCCACTTT.

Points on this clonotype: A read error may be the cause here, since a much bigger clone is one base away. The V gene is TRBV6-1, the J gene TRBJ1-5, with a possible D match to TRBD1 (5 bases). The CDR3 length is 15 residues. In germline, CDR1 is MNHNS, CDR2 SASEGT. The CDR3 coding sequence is TGTACCAGCAGTGAAGCGCAGGGCGGGAATCAGCCCCAGCATTTT. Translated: CTSSEAQGGNQPQHF.

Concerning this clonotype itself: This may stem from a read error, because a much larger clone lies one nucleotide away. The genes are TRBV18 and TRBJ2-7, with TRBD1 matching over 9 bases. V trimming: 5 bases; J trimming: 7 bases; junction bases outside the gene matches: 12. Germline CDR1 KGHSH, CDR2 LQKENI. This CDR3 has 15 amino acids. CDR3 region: CASSGQGRINNEQYF. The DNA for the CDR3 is TGTGCCAGCTCAGGACAGGGGAGAATAAACAATGAGCAGTACTTC.

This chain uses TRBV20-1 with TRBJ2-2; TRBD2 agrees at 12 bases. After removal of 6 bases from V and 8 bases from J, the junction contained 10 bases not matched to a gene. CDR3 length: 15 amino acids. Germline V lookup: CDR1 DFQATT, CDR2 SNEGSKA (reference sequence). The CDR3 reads CSAPGLAGIRGELFF. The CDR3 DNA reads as TGCAGTGCACCGGGACTAGCGGGTATTAGGGGGGAGCTGTTTTTT.

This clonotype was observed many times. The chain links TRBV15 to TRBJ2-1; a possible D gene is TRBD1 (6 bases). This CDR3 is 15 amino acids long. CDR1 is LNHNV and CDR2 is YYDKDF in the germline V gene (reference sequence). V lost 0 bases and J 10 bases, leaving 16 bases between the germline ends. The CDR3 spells CATSRDQPFTGEQFF. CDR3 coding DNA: TGTGCCACCAGCAGAGATCAACCCTTTACAGGGGAGCAGTTCTTC.

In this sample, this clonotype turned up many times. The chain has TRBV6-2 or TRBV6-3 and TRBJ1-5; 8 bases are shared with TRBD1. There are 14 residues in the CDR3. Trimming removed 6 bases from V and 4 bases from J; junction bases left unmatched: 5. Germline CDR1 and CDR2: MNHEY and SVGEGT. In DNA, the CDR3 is TGTGCCAGCAGCACAGGGGGTCGGAATCAGCCCCAGCATTTT. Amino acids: CASSTGGRNQPQHF.

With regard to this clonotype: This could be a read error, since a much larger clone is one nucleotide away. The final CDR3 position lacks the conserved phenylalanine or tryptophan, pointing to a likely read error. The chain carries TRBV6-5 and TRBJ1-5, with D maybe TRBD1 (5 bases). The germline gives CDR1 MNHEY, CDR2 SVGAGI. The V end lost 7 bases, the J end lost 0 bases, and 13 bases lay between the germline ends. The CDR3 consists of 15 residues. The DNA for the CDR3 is TGTGCCAGCACCTTTACCGGGACTAGCAATCAGCCCCAGCATTTA. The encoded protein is CASTFTGTSNQPQHL.

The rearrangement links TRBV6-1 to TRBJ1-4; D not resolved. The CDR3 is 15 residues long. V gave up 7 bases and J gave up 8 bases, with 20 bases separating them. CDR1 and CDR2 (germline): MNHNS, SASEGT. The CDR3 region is CASTAITSLPEKLFF. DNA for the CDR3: TGTGCCAGCACCGCTATTACAAGCTTACCGGAAAAACTGTTTTTT.

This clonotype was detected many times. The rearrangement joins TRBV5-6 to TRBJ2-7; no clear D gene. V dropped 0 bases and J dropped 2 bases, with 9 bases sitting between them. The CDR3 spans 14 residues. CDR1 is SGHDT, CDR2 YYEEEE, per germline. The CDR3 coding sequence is TGTGCCAGCAGCTTGGGGACGGTTACCTACGAGCAGTACTTC. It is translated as CASSLGTVTYEQYF.

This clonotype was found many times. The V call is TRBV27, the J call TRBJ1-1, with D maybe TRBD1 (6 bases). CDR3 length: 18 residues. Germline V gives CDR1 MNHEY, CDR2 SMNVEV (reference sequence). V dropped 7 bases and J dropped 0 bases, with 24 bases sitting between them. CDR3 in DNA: TGTGCCAGCACCAGCGCCCGGGACACCGGAGATTTGAACACTGAAGCTTTCTTT. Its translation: CASTSARDTGDLNTEAFF.

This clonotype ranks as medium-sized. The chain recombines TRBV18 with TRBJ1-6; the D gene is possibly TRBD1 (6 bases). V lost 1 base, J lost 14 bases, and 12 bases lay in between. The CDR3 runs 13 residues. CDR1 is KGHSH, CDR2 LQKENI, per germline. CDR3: CASSPLVGDTLHF. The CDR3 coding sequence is TGTGCCAGCTCACCACTGGTCGGGGACACCCTCCACTTT.

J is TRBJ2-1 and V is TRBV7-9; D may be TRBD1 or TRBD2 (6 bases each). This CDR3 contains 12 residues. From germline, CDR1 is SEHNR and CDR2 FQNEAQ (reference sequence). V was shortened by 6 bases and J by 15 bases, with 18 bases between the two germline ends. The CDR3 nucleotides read TGTGCCAGCAGTCCGGGGGCAGGGGTTCGGTTCTTC. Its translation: CASSPGAGVRFF.

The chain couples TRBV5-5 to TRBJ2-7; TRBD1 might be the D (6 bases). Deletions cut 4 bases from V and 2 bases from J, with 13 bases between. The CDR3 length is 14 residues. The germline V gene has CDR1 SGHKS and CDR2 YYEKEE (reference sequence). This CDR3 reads CASSPSQGPYEQYF. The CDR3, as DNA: TGTGCCAGCAGCCCGAGTCAGGGGCCCTACGAGCAGTACTTC.

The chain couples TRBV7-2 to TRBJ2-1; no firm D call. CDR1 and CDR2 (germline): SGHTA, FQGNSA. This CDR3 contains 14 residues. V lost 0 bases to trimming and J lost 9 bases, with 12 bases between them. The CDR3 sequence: CASSLAPFPGEQFF. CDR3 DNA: TGTGCCAGCAGCTTAGCGCCTTTCCCCGGTGAGCAGTTCTTC.

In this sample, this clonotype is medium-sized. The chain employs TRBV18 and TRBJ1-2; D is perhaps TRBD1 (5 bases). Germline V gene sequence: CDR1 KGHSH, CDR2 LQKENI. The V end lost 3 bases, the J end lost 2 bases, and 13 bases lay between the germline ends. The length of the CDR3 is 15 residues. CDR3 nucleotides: TGTGCCAGCTCACCCCGCCGGGGGGAGAACTATGGCTACACCTTC. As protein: CASSPRRGENYGYTF.

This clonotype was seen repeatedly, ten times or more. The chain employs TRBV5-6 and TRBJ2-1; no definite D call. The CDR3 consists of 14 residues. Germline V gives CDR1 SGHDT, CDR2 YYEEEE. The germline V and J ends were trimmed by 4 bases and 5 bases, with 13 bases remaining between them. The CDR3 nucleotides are TGTGCCAGCAGCCTCCGGGCGACGGACAATGAGCAGTTCTTC. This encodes CASSLRATDNEQFF.

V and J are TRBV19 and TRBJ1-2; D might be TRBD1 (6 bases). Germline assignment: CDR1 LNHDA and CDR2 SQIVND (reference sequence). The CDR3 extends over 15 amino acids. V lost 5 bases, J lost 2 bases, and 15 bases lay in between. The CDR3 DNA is TGTGCCAGTAGTTACTCCAGGGGAGGGAACTATGGCTACACCTTC. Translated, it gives CASSYSRGGNYGYTF.

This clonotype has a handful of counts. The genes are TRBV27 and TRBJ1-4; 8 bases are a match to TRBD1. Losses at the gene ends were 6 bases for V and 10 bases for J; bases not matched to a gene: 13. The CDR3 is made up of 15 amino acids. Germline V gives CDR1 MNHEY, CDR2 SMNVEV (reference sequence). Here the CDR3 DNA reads TGTGCCAGCAGCTCGATGGGCCAGGGGGCGAGAAAACTGTTTTTT. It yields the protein CASSSMGQGARKLFF. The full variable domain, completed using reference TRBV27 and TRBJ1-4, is EAQVTQNPRYLITVTGKKLTVTCSQNMNHEYMSWYRQDPGLGLRQIYYSMNVEVTDKGDVPEGYKVSRKEKRNFPLILESPSPNQTSLYFCASSSMGQGARKLFFGSGTQLSVL.

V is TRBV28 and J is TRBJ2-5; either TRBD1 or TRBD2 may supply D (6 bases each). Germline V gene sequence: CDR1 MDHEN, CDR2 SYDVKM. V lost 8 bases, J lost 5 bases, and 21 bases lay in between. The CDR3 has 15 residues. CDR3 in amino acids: CASSPPGAGGETQYF. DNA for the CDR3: TGTGCCAGCTCACCTCCGGGGGCTGGGGGGGAGACCCAGTACTTC. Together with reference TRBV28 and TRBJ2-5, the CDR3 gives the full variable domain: DVKVTQSSRYLVKRTGEKVFLECVQDMDHENMFWYRQDPGLGLRLIYFSYDVKMKEKGDIPEGYSVSREKKERFSLILESASTNQTSMYLCASSPPGAGGETQYFGPGTRLLVL.

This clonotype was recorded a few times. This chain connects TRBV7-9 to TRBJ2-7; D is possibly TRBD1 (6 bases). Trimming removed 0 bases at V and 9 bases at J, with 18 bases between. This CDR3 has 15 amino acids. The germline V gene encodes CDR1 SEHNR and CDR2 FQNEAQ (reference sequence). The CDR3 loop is CASSLARDNLEWQYF. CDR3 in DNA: TGTGCCAGCAGCTTAGCCCGGGACAACCTAGAGTGGCAGTACTTC.

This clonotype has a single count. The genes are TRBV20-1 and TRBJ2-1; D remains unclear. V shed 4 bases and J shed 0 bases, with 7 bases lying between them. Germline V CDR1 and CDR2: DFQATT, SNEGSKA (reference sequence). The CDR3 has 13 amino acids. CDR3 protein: CSATGTSYNEQFF. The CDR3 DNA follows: TGCAGTGCTACGGGCACCTCCTACAATGAGCAGTTCTTC.

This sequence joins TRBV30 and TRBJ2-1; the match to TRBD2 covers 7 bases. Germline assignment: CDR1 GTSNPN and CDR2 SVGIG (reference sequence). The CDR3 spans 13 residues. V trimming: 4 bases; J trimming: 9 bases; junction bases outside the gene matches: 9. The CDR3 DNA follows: TGTGCCTGGAATCTCTTAGCGGGTGGTGAGCAGTTCTTC. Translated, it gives CAWNLLAGGEQFF.

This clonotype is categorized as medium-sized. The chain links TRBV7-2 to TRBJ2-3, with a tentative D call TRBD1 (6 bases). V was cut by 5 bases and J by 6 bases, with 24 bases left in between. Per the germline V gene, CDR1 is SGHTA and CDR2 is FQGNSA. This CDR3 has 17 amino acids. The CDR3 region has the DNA TGTGCCAGCAGCGTAAGAGACTCCCTGCTGAGGGGGGATACGCAGTATTTT. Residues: CASSVRDSLLRGDTQYF.

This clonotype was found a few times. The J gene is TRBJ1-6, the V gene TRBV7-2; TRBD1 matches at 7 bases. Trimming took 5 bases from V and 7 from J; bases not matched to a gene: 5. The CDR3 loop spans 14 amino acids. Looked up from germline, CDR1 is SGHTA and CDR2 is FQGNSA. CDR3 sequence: CASSETTGNSPLHF. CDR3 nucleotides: TGTGCCAGCAGCGAGACGACAGGGAATTCACCCCTCCACTTT. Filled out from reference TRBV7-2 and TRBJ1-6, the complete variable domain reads GAGVSQSPSNKVTEKGKDVELRCDPISGHTALYWYRQSLGQGLEFLIYFQGNSAPDKSGLPSDRFSAERTGGSVSTLTIQRTQQEDSAVYLCASSETTGNSPLHFGNGTRLTVT.

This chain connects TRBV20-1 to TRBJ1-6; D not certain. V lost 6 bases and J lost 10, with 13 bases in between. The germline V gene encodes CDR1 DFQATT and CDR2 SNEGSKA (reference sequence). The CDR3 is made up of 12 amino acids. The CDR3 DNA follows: TGCAGTGCCACACGTCCTCAATCACCCCTCCACTTT. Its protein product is CSATRPQSPLHF.

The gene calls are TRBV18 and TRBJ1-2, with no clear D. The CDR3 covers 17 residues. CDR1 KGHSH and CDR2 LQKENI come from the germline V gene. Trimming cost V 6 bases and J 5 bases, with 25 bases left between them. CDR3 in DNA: TGTGCCAGCTCTCTTTCATCTACCCCGGGAATGGGGTATGGCTACACCTTC. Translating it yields CASSLSSTPGMGYGYTF.